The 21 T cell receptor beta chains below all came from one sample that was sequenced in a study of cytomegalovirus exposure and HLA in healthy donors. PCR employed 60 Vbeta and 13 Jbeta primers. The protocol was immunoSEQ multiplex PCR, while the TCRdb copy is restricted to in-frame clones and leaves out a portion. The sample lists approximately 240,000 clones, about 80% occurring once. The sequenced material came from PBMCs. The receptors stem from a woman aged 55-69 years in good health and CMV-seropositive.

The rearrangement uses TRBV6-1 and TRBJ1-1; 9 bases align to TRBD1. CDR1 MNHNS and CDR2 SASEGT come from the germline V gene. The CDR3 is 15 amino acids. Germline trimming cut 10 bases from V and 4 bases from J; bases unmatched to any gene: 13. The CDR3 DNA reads TGTGCCATCAGAGGGAGTACAGGGGGCTTCACTGAAGCTTTCTTT. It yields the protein CAIRGSTGGFTEAFF.

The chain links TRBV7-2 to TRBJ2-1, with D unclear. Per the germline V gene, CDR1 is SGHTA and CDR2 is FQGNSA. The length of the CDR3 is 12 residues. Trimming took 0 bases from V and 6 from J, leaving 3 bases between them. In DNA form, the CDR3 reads TGTGCCAGCAGCTTAGCGGCCAATGAGCAGTTCTTC. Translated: CASSLAANEQFF.

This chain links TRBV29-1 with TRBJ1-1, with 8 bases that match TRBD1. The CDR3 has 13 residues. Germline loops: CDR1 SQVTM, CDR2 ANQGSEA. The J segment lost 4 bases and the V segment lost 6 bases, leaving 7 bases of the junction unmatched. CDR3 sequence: CSVDRGVGTEAFF. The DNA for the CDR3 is TGCAGCGTCGACAGGGGAGTGGGCACTGAAGCTTTCTTT.

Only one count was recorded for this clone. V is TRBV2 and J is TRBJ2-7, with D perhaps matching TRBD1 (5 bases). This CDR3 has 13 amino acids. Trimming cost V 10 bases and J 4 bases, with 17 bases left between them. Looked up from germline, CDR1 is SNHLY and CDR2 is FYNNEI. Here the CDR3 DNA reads TGTGCCATCAAAGGCAGGGAAGGGTACGAGCAGTACTTC. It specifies CAIKGREGYEQYF.

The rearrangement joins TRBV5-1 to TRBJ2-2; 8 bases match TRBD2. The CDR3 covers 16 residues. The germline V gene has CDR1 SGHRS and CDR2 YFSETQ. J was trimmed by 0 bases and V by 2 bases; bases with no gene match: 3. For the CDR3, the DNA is TGCGCCAGCAGCTTACTAGCGGTAGCGAACACCGGGGAGCTGTTTTTT. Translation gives CASSLLAVANTGELFF.

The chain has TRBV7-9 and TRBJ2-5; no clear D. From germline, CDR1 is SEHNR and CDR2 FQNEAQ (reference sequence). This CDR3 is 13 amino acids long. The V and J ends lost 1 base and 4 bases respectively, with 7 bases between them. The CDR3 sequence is CASSLGPGETQYF. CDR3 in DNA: TGTGCCAGCAGCTTAGGGCCGGGAGAGACCCAGTACTTC. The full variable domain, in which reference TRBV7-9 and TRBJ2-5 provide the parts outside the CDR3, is DTGVSQNPRHKITKRGQNVTFRCDPISEHNRLYWYRQTLGQGPEFLTYFQNEAQLEKSRLLSDRFSAERPKGSFSTLEIQRTEQGDSAMYLCASSLGPGETQYFGPGTRLLVL.

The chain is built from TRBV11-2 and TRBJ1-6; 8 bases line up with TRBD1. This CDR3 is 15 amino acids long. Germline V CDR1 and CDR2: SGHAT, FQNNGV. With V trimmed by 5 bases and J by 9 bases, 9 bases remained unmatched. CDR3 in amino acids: CASSPARGTGSPLHF. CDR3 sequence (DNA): TGTGCCAGCAGCCCTGCCCGCGGGACAGGTTCACCCCTCCACTTT.

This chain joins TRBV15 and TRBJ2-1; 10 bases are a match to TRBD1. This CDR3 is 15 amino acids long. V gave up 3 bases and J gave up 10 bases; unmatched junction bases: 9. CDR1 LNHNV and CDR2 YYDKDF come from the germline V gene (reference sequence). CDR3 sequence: CATSRYRDRGEEQFF. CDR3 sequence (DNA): TGTGCCACCAGCAGGTACCGGGACAGGGGTGAGGAGCAGTTCTTC.

CDR3 nucleotides: TGTGCCAGCAGTTACTCGGGGGTGGGTGGGAATCAGCCCCAGCATTTT. This gives the protein CASSYSGVGGNQPQHF. The chain combines TRBV27 with TRBJ1-5; possibly TRBD1 for D (5 bases). Germline V gene sequence: CDR1 MNHEY, CDR2 SMNVEV (reference sequence). V lost 4 bases to trimming and J lost 4 bases, with 17 bases between them. The CDR3 is made up of 16 amino acids.

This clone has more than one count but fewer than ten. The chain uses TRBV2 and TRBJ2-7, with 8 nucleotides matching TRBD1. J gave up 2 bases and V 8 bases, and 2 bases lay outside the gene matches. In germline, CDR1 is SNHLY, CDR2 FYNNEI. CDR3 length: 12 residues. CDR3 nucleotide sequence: TGTGCCAGCCACAGGGGGACCTACGAGCAGTACTTC. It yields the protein CASHRGTYEQYF.

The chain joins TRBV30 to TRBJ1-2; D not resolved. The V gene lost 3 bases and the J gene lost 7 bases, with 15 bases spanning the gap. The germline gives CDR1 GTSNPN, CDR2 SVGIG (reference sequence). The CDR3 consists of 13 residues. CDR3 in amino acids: CAWRLAGVGGYTF. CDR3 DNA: TGTGCCTGGAGGCTCGCCGGAGTCGGTGGCTACACCTTC.

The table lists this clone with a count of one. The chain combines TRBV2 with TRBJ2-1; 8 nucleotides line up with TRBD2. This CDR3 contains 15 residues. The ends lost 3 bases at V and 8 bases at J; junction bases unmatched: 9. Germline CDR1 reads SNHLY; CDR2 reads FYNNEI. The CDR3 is CASSDLAGSLDEQFF. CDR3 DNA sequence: TGTGCCAGCAGTGACCTAGCGGGCTCCTTGGATGAGCAGTTCTTC.

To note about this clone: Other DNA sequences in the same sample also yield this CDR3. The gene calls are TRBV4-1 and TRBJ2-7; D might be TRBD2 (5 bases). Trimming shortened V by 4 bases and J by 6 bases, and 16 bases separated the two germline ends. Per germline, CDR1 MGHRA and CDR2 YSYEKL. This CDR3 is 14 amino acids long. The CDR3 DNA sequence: TGCGCCAGCAGCCGAGGAGTCGAGGGTCGCGAGCAGTACTTC. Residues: CASSRGVEGREQYF.

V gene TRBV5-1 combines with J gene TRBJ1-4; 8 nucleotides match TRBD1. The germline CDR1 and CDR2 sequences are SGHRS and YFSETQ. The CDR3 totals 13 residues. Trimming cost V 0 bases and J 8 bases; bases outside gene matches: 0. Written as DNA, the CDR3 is TGCGCCAGCAGCTTGGACAGGGGGGAAAAACTGTTTTTT. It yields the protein CASSLDRGEKLFF.

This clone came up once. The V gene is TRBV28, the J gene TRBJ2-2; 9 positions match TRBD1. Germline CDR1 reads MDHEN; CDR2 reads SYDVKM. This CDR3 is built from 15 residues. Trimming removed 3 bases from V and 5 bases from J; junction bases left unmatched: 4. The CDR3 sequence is CASSFLGQGTGELFF. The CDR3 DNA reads TGTGCCAGCAGTTTTCTTGGACAGGGGACCGGGGAGCTGTTTTTT.

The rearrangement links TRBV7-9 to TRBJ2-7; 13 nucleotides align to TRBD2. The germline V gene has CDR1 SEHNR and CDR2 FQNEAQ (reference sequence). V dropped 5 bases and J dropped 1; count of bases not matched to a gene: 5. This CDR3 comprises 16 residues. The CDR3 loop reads CASSPGTSGKSYEQYF. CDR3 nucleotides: TGTGCCAGCAGCCCCGGGACTAGCGGGAAGTCCTACGAGCAGTACTTC.

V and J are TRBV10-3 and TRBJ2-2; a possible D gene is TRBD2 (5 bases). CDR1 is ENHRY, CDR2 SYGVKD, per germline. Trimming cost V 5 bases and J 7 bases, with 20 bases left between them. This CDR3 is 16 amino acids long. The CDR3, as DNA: TGTGCCATCAGTCCCCTCTCCCCGGGGAGAGACGGGGAGCTGTTTTTT. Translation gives CAISPLSPGRDGELFF.

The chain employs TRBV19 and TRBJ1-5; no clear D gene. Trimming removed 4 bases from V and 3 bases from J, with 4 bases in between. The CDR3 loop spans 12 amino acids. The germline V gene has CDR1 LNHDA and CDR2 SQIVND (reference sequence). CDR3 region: CASSTNNQPQHF. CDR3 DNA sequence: TGTGCCAGTAGTACTAACAATCAGCCCCAGCATTTT.

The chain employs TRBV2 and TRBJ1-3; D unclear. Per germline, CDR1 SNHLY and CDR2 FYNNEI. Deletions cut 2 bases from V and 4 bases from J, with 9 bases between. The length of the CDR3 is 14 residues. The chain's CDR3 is CASSEWSRGNTIYF. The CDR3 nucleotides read TGTGCCAGCAGTGAATGGTCCAGGGGAAACACCATATATTTT.

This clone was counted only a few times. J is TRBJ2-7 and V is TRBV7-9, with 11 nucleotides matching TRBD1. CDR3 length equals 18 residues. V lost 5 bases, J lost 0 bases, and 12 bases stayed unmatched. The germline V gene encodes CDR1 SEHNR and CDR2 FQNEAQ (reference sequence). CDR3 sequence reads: CASSTQDRGPQSSYEQYF. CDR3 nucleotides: TGTGCCAGCAGCACACAGGACAGGGGGCCACAGAGCTCCTACGAGCAGTACTTC. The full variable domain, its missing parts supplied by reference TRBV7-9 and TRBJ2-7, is DTGVSQNPRHKITKRGQNVTFRCDPISEHNRLYWYRQTLGQGPEFLTYFQNEAQLEKSRLLSDRFSAERPKGSFSTLEIQRTEQGDSAMYLCASSTQDRGPQSSYEQYFGPGTRLTVT.

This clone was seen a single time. The CDR3 DNA follows: TGCGCCAGCAATCCCGAGGTAAGCTCCTACAATGAGCAGTTCTTC. Encoded protein: CASNPEVSSYNEQFF. The chain has TRBV5-1 and TRBJ2-1; D gene ambiguous. CDR1 and CDR2 from the germline V gene are SGHRS and YFSETQ. This CDR3 has 15 residues. V was shortened by 6 bases and J by 0 bases, with 13 bases between the two germline ends.